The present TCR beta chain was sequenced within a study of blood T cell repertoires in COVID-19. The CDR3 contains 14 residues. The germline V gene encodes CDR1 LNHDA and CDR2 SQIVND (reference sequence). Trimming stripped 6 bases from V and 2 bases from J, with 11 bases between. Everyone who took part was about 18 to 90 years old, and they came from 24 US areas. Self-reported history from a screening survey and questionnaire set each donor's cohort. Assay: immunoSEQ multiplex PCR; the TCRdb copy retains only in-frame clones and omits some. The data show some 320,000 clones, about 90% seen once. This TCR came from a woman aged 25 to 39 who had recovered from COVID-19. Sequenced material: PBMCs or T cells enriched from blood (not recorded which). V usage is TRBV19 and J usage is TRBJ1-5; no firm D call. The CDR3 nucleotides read TGTGCCAGTAGAGTGAGGGATGGCAATCAGCCCCAGCATTTT. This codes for CASRVRDGNQPQHF.